This note documents a single TCR beta chain sequence. Its antigen remains unknown. These data are taken from a study of shared clonotypes between healthy human individuals. General study points: Larger richness was generally estimated for naive than memory subsets. Generation probabilities of non-shared clonotypes were lower (relative to those shared by all four donors). Around 5% was the fraction of naive CD4 clonotypes found shared across a few donors.

Clones were sequenced by immunoSEQ multiplex PCR, and TCRdb holds only the in-frame ones, with some missing. The sample contains about 1 million clones, around three quarters of which appear only once. The clonotype was recovered from a man aged 18 to 29 in good health. Some clones in this sample may be carry-over from other donors' samples. The source material was memory CD4+ T cells from PBMCs. This sample's subset: CD45RA-negative fraction.

The CDR3 bases are TGTGCCAGCAGCTCACGTACGACAGACCAAGAGACCCAGTACTTC. The encoded protein is CASSSRTTDQETQYF. This chain links TRBV5-6 with TRBJ2-5, with a possible D match to TRBD1 (5 bases). This CDR3 comprises 15 residues. CDR1 SGHDT and CDR2 YYEEEE come from the germline V gene. Trimming cost V 3 bases and J 0 bases, with 12 bases left between them. Looking up the rest from reference TRBV5-6 and TRBJ2-5 gives the full variable domain: DAGVTQSPTHLIKTRGQQVTLRCSPKSGHDTVSWYQQALGQGPQFIFQYYEEEERQRGNFPDRFSGHQFPNYSSELNVNALLLGDSALYLCASSSRTTDQETQYFGPGTRLLVL.